This T cell receptor (beta chain) was identified in a study of blood T cell repertoires in COVID-19. Study as a whole: COVID-19 samples collected from the United States, Italy and Spain covered acute and convalescent phases. The cDNA or gDNA used as material had been derived from T cells, B-cell-depleted T cells, or PBMCs.

Germline V lookup: CDR1 KGHDR, CDR2 SFDVKD. The CDR3 spans 13 residues. Between the trimmed V and J ends, which lost 7 bases and 2 bases, there was a span of 10 bases. Method: immunoSEQ multiplex PCR; TCRdb's copy keeps in-frame clones and lacks some. The sample comprises about 210,000 clones, 65% to 90% of which are singletons, and 2% to 2.5% rests with the top ten. The chain employs TRBV24-1 and TRBJ1-2; tentatively, D is TRBD1 (5 bases). The sequenced sample consisted of peripheral blood. The sequence was collected from a man in his forties who had recovered from COVID-19. The CDR3 coding sequence is TGTGCCACCAGCGCAGGGAAGAACTATGGCTACACCTTC. It encodes CATSAGKNYGYTF.